The T cell receptor beta chain described here comes from a study of blood T cell repertoires in COVID-19. Assay: immunoSEQ multiplex PCR; the TCRdb copy retains only in-frame clones and omits some. The repertoire consists of fewer than 250,000 clones, with about 80% occurring once and the leading ten covering around 2%. This CDR3 is built from 15 residues. Germline values: CDR1 SNHLY, CDR2 FYNNEI. Trimming removed 4 bases at V and 5 bases at J, with 15 bases between. Sequenced material: peripheral blood. The receptor's source is a woman older than 75 with acute or convalescent COVID-19. The genes are TRBV2 and TRBJ1-5; D remains ambiguous. The CDR3 is CASSVGSGYYQPQHF. CDR3 nucleotides: TGTGCCAGCAGTGTAGGTTCGGGGTATTATCAGCCCCAGCATTTT.